Shown below are 18 T cell receptor beta chains from a single sample sequenced in a study of cytomegalovirus exposure and HLA in healthy donors. The PCR ran on 60 Vbeta and 13 Jbeta primers. Profiling relied on immunoSEQ multiplex PCR, and the TCRdb table lists in-frame clones only, not all of them. The repertoire consists of some 110,000 clones, with around 77% occurring once and the leading ten covering approximately 8.6%. Sequenced input: PBMCs. The source of these receptors is a woman between 35 and 50 years old in good health and CMV-seropositive.

The rearrangement links TRBV5-1 to TRBJ1-4; maybe TRBD1 (5 bases). Looked up from germline, CDR1 is SGHRS and CDR2 is YFSETQ. Trimming took off 3 bases at V and 7 bases at J, with 19 bases between the two ends. The CDR3 spans 16 residues. CDR3 loop: CASSSRGAGLGEKLFF. The CDR3, as DNA: TGCGCCAGCAGCTCCAGAGGGGCGGGGCTCGGTGAAAAACTGTTTTTT.

V gene TRBV2 combines with J gene TRBJ2-7, with 8 bases lining up with TRBD2. CDR3 size: 13 residues. In germline, CDR1 is SNHLY, CDR2 FYNNEI. The junction had 9 bases not matched to a gene; V was cut back by 9 bases and J by 5 bases. CDR3 DNA: TGTGCCAGTAGAAACCGGGGGGGTCACGAGCAGTACTTC. Encoded protein: CASRNRGGHEQYF.

The chain carries TRBV11-2 and TRBJ2-3; 9 bases agree with TRBD2. Germline loops: CDR1 SGHAT, CDR2 FQNNGV. The CDR3 is 17 amino acids. Losses at the gene ends were 1 base for V and 0 bases for J; bases not matched to a gene: 5. The chain's CDR3 is CASSLVVTSGSTDTQYF. CDR3 nucleotide sequence: TGTGCCAGCAGCTTAGTCGTGACTAGCGGTAGCACAGATACGCAGTATTTT.

The chain is built from TRBV5-1 and TRBJ2-5, with 7 bases that match TRBD2. Trimming removed 4 bases from V and 5 bases from J; junction bases left unmatched: 5. Germline CDR1 reads SGHRS; CDR2 reads YFSETQ. This CDR3 is 13 amino acids long. The CDR3 loop is CASSGGELETQYF. CDR3 coding DNA: TGCGCCAGCAGCGGGGGGGAGCTGGAGACCCAGTACTTC.

The gene calls are TRBV5-1 and TRBJ1-1; D not certain. CDR1 is SGHRS, CDR2 YFSETQ, per germline. The CDR3 has 14 residues. Trimming removed 3 bases at V and 0 bases at J, with 9 bases between. CDR3 amino acids: CASSSQPMNTEAFF. The CDR3 DNA is TGCGCCAGCAGCTCACAGCCCATGAACACTGAAGCTTTCTTT.

The V call is TRBV6-5, the J call TRBJ2-1, with 9 bases aligning to TRBD1. CDR1 is MNHEY, CDR2 SVGAGI, per germline. The CDR3 spans 16 residues. With V trimmed by 1 base and J by 7 bases, 8 bases remained unmatched. For the CDR3, the DNA is TGTGCCAGCAGTTACTTTCCGGGACAGGGTCGGAATGAGCAGTTCTTC. Translated: CASSYFPGQGRNEQFF.

The genes are TRBV9 and TRBJ2-2, with D tentatively TRBD2 (6 bases). The V gene's germline CDR1 is SGDLS and CDR2 YYNGEE. CDR3 size: 19 residues. Trimming left V 0 bases short and J 1 base short, with 19 bases between. The DNA of the CDR3 is TGTGCCAGCAGCGTAGCTGGAGGGTTTTGGGATCGGAACACCGGGGAGCTGTTTTTT. Protein: CASSVAGGFWDRNTGELFF. The full variable domain, rest sourced from reference TRBV9 and TRBJ2-2, is DSGVTQTPKHLITATGQRVTLRCSPRSGDLSVYWYQQSLDQGLQFLIQYYNGEERAKGNILERFSAQQFPDLHSELNLSSLELGDSALYFCASSVAGGFWDRNTGELFFGEGSRLTVL.

The chain couples TRBV7-2 to TRBJ1-2; possibly TRBD1 for D (6 bases). Trimming stripped 5 bases from V and 3 bases from J, with 10 bases between. CDR1 is SGHTA and CDR2 is FQGNSA in the germline V gene. The CDR3 covers 13 residues. The CDR3 DNA reads TGTGCCAGCAGCACCTACAGGGACTATGGCTACACCTTC. This codes for CASSTYRDYGYTF.

This rearrangement joins TRBV27 to TRBJ1-2; D remains ambiguous. There are 14 residues in the CDR3. CDR1 and CDR2 from the germline V gene are MNHEY and SMNVEV (reference sequence). V was shortened by 5 bases and J by 4 bases, with 14 bases between the two germline ends. The CDR3 reads CASSPWTRGYGYTF. The DNA of the CDR3 is TGTGCCAGCAGTCCGTGGACTCGAGGCTATGGCTACACCTTC.

The chain combines TRBV10-2 with TRBJ2-5; 8 bases agree with TRBD1. Germline V gene sequence: CDR1 WSHSY, CDR2 SAAADI. Trimming removed 3 bases from V and 4 bases from J; junction bases left unmatched: 7. The CDR3 covers 15 residues. The CDR3 nucleotides are TGCGCCAGCAGTGACCGCAGGGGGCAGGGAGAGACCCAGTACTTC. Encoded protein: CASSDRRGQGETQYF.

This clone was seen only a few times. V is TRBV5-6 and J is TRBJ1-1; 7 bases line up with TRBD1. V shed 3 bases and J 10 bases; nucleotides not matched to a gene: 12. The CDR3 is 14 residues long. Germline CDR1 reads SGHDT; CDR2 reads YYEEEE. The chain's CDR3 is CASSWDDWTGGAFF. CDR3 in DNA: TGTGCCAGCAGCTGGGACGACTGGACAGGTGGAGCTTTCTTT.

This clone has a handful of counts. Other DNA sequences in this specimen translate into the identical CDR3. CDR3 residues: CASSLRTGGTDTQYF. CDR3 nucleotide sequence: TGTGCCAGCAGCTTAAGGACAGGGGGGACAGATACGCAGTATTTT. This chain joins TRBV7-3 and TRBJ2-3; TRBD1 agrees at 10 bases. The V gene's germline CDR1 is SGHTA and CDR2 FQGTGA. The ends lost 1 base at V and 3 bases at J; junction bases unmatched: 1. The CDR3 runs 15 residues. Together with reference TRBV7-3 and TRBJ2-3, the CDR3 gives the full variable domain: GAGVSQTPSNKVTEKGKYVELRCDPISGHTALYWYRQSLGQGPEFLIYFQGTGAADDSGLPNDRFFAVRPEGSVSTLKIQRTERGDSAVYLCASSLRTGGTDTQYFGPGTRLTVL.

This chain's CDR3 is CATSRGRQDQPQHF. Written as DNA, the CDR3 is TGTGCCACCAGCAGAGGCCGACAGGATCAGCCCCAGCATTTT. The chain couples TRBV15 to TRBJ1-5, with D possibly TRBD1 on 6 matching bases. The V gene's germline CDR1 is LNHNV and CDR2 YYDKDF (reference sequence). The CDR3 contains 14 residues. Trimming pared 1 base from V and 5 bases from J, leaving 9 bases between.

The chain joins TRBV11-3 to TRBJ2-7; tentative D call: TRBD2 (5 bases). The CDR3 totals 15 residues. V was cut by 3 bases and J by 6 bases, with 18 bases left in between. Germline V lookup: CDR1 SGHNT, CDR2 YENEEA. The CDR3 sequence: CASSFVGSRWREQYF. CDR3 sequence (DNA): TGTGCCAGCAGCTTCGTAGGGAGCAGGTGGCGCGAGCAGTACTTC. Combining the CDR3 with reference TRBV11-3 and TRBJ2-7 gives the whole variable domain EAGVVQSPRYKIIEKKQPVAFWCNPISGHNTLYWYLQNLGQGPELLIRYENEEAVDDSQLPKDRFSAERLKGVDSTLKIQPAELGDSAVYLCASSFVGSRWREQYFGPGTRLTVT.

V and J are TRBV5-6 and TRBJ2-7, with TRBD2 identical over 8 bases. The CDR3 has 15 amino acids. Germline CDR1 reads SGHDT; CDR2 reads YYEEEE. V trimming: 6 bases; J trimming: 4 bases; junction bases outside the gene matches: 12. For the CDR3, the DNA is TGTGCCAGCATTATGACGGGGGGGCCTTATTACGAGCAGTACTTC. Protein sequence: CASIMTGGPYYEQYF. The complete variable domain, with remaining parts taken from reference TRBV5-6 and TRBJ2-7, reads DAGVTQSPTHLIKTRGQQVTLRCSPKSGHDTVSWYQQALGQGPQFIFQYYEEEERQRGNFPDRFSGHQFPNYSSELNVNALLLGDSALYLCASIMTGGPYYEQYFGPGTRLTVT.

J is TRBJ2-3 and V is TRBV7-2; possibly TRBD2 for D (5 bases). This CDR3 is built from 13 residues. Trimming shortened V by 5 bases and J by 1 base, and 7 bases separated the two germline ends. Germline lookup yields CDR1 SGHTA and CDR2 FQGNSA. The CDR3 nucleotides read TGTGCCAGCAGCCGGGGTGGCACAGATACGCAGTATTTT. Translation: CASSRGGTDTQYF.

The chain joins TRBV5-1 to TRBJ2-3; 8 bases are a match to TRBD2. Germline V gene lookup returns CDR1 SGHRS and CDR2 YFSETQ. The CDR3 extends over 14 amino acids. Unmatched junction bases numbered 3, after V lost 3 bases and J lost 3 bases. Written as DNA, the CDR3 is TGCGCCAGCAGCTCCGGGACTAGGACAGATACGCAGTATTTT. It is translated as CASSSGTRTDTQYF. The entire variable domain, with the rest obtained from reference TRBV5-1 and TRBJ2-3, is as follows: KAGVTQTPRYLIKTRGQQVTLSCSPISGHRSVSWYQQTPGQGLQFLFEYFSETQRNKGNFPGRFSGRQFSNSRSEMNVSTLELGDSALYLCASSSGTRTDTQYFGPGTRLTVL.

This clone came up a few times. The J gene is TRBJ1-1, the V gene TRBV4-3, with D perhaps TRBD1 (6 bases). CDR3 size: 15 residues. Germline CDR1 is LGHNA and CDR2 is YSLEER. V was clipped by 5 bases and J by 7 bases, with 20 bases between them. The CDR3 nucleotides are TGCGCCAGCAGCGAACAGGGTAGCTTCGCCAATGAAGCTTTCTTT. Translated: CASSEQGSFANEAFF.